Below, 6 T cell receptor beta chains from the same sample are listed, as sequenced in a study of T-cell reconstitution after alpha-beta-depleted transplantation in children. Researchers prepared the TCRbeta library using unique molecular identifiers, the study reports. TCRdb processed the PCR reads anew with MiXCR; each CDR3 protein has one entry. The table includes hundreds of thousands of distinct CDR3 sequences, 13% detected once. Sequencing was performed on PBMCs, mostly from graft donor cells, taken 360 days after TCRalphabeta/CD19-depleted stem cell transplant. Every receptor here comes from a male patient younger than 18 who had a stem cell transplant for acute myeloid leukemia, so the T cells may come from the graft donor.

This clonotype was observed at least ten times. The CDR3 reads CASNRLAGVLSDTQYF. Here the CDR3 DNA reads TGTGCCAGCAACCGACTAGCGGGAGTTTTGTCAGATACGCAGTATTTT. The chain carries TRBV5-8 and TRBJ2-3; 12 bases map to TRBD2. The CDR3 consists of 16 residues. The J segment lost 4 bases and the V segment lost 6 bases, leaving 9 bases of the junction unmatched. The germline V gene encodes CDR1 SGHTS and CDR2 YDEGEE. The full variable domain, rest sourced from reference TRBV5-8 and TRBJ2-3, is EAGVTQSPTHLIKTRGQQATLRCSPISGHTSVYWYQQALGLGLQFLLWYDEGEERNRGNFPPRFSGRQFPNYSSELNVNALELEDSALYLCASNRLAGVLSDTQYFGPGTRLTVL.

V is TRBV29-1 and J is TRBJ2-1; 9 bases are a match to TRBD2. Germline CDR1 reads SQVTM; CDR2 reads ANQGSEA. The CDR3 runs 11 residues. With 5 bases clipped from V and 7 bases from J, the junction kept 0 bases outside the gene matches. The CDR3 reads CSVTSGNEQFF. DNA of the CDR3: TGCAGCGTTACTAGCGGGAATGAGCAGTTCTTC.

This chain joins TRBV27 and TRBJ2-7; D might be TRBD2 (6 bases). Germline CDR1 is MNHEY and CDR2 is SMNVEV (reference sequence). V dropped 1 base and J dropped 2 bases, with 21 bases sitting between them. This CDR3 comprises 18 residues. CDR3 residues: CASSLFPPLGAGPYEQYF. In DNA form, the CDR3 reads TGTGCCAGCAGTTTATTCCCCCCCTTGGGCGCGGGGCCCTACGAGCAGTACTTC.

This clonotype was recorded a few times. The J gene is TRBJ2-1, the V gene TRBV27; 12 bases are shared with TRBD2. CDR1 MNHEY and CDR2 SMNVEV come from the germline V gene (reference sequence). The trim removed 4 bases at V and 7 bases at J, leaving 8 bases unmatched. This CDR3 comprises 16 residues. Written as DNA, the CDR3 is TGTGCCAGCAGTTCTAGCGGGAGGGCCTTTAGTAATGAGCAGTTCTTC. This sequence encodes CASSSSGRAFSNEQFF.

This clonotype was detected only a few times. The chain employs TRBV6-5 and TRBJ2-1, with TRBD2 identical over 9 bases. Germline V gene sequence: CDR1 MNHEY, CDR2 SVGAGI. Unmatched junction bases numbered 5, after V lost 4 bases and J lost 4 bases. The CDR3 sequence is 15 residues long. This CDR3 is CASSFGTSQYNEQFF. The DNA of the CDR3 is TGTGCCAGCAGTTTCGGGACTAGCCAATACAATGAGCAGTTCTTC.

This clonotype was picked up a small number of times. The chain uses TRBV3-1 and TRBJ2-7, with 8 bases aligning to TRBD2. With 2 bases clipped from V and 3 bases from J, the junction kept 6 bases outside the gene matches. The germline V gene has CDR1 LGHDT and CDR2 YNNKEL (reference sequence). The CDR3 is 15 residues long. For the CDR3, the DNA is TGTGCCAGCAGCCAACGCGGAGCGGGAGTCTACGAGCAGTACTTC. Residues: CASSQRGAGVYEQYF.